This T cell receptor beta chain was observed in a study of blood T cell repertoires in COVID-19. Overall study context: The analysed material was cDNA or gDNA that came from T cells, B-cell-depleted T cells, or PBMCs.

The authors' processing: Estimated nucleated cell counts came from reference gene primer amplification. TCRdb's table, derived via immunoSEQ multiplex PCR, lists solely in-frame clones and lacks some. That table supplies the V and J calls and clone size; D and trimming were determined from the DNA. The sample includes 200,000 to 250,000 clones, 70% to 90% of them seen just once. The CDR3 sequence is 15 residues long. Germline CDR1 reads LNHNV; CDR2 reads YYDKDF (reference sequence). Trimming removed 0 bases at V and 4 bases at J, with 10 bases between. Input material: peripheral blood. The rearrangement links TRBV15 to TRBJ1-5; D gene unclear. The sequence was obtained from a woman aged 18-35 years who had recovered from COVID-19. The CDR3: CATSRDIATNQPQHF. The CDR3 DNA is TGTGCCACCAGCAGAGATATTGCCACTAATCAGCCCCAGCATTTT.